The 8 T cell receptor beta chains reported below all come from one sample, sequenced in a study of cytomegalovirus exposure and HLA in healthy donors. The PCR made use of 60 Vbeta and 13 Jbeta primers. Profiled with immunoSEQ multiplex PCR; TCRdb holds only in-frame clones, not every one. The sample records about 130,000 clones, 60% to 80% being singletons. What was sequenced was PBMCs. Receptors were obtained from a young man in good health and CMV-seronegative.

This sequence joins TRBV20-1 and TRBJ1-1; the match to TRBD1 covers 7 bases. The V gene's germline CDR1 is DFQATT and CDR2 SNEGSKA (reference sequence). Trimming cost V 4 bases and J 8 bases; bases outside gene matches: 1. There are 10 residues in the CDR3. The CDR3 sequence is CSANRGEAFF. CDR3 DNA sequence: TGCAGTGCTAACAGGGGAGAAGCTTTCTTT.

The V call is TRBV10-3, the J call TRBJ2-7; tentative D call: TRBD2 (7 bases). Germline V CDR1 and CDR2: ENHRY, SYGVKD. The germline V and J ends were trimmed by 10 bases and 2 bases, with 12 bases remaining between them. The CDR3 sequence is 12 residues long. CDR3 DNA sequence: TGTGCCAGCGGGGGACAAACCTACGAGCAGTACTTC. It specifies CASGGQTYEQYF.

The gene calls are TRBV5-1 and TRBJ2-5, with TRBD2 as a possible D gene (5 bases). Germline V gene lookup returns CDR1 SGHRS and CDR2 YFSETQ. The CDR3 spans 15 residues. The V and J ends lost 2 bases and 3 bases respectively, with 14 bases between them. CDR3 amino acids: CASSLLGSWEETQYF. Here the CDR3 DNA reads TGCGCCAGCAGCTTATTAGGGAGTTGGGAAGAGACCCAGTACTTC.

The chain has TRBV7-9 and TRBJ2-7; TRBD1 matches at 11 bases. The ends lost 1 base at V and 5 bases at J; junction bases unmatched: 7. The CDR3 totals 16 residues. Germline CDR1 reads SEHNR; CDR2 reads FQNEAQ (reference sequence). This CDR3 is CASSLVAWDRGDEQYF. In DNA, the CDR3 is TGTGCCAGCAGCTTAGTCGCTTGGGACAGGGGGGACGAGCAGTACTTC. Drawing the rest from reference TRBV7-9 and TRBJ2-7, the complete variable domain is DTGVSQNPRHKITKRGQNVTFRCDPISEHNRLYWYRQTLGQGPEFLTYFQNEAQLEKSRLLSDRFSAERPKGSFSTLEIQRTEQGDSAMYLCASSLVAWDRGDEQYFGPGTRLTVT.

This clone was counted only a few times. The V gene is TRBV2, the J gene TRBJ1-3; 7 nucleotides agree with TRBD1. Germline assignment: CDR1 SNHLY and CDR2 FYNNEI. The CDR3 has 16 amino acids. The V segment lost 9 bases and the J segment 2 bases; nucleotides outside the gene matches: 13. This CDR3 is CASGNRGGRAGNTIYF. The CDR3 DNA follows: TGTGCCAGTGGGAACCGAGGGGGCCGCGCTGGAAACACCATATATTTT.

CDR3 region: CASSLGGHEQYF. The DNA of the CDR3 is TGTGCCAGCAGCCTCGGGGGGCACGAGCAGTACTTC. The genes are TRBV11-3 and TRBJ2-7; TRBD2 is a possible D gene (7 bases). Germline assignment: CDR1 SGHNT and CDR2 YENEEA. This CDR3 region has 12 residues. V was clipped by 5 bases and J by 5 bases, with 10 bases between them.

The J gene is TRBJ2-2, the V gene TRBV19, with 7 bases matching TRBD2. Germline V CDR1 and CDR2: LNHDA, SQIVND (reference sequence). J was trimmed by 6 bases and V by 5 bases; bases with no gene match: 9. CDR3 length equals 15 residues. The CDR3 loop is CASSGTSVWAGELFF. DNA for the CDR3: TGTGCCAGTAGTGGAACTAGCGTTTGGGCCGGGGAGCTGTTTTTT.

This chain uses TRBV6-1 with TRBJ2-4; a possible D gene is TRBD2 (6 bases). The CDR3 runs 16 residues. The V gene lost 3 bases and the J gene lost 2 bases, with 14 bases spanning the gap. Germline V gene lookup returns CDR1 MNHNS and CDR2 SASEGT. The CDR3 DNA reads TGTGCCAGCAGTGATGGAGTGGGGGGAACCAAAAACATTCAGTACTTC. Its protein is CASSDGVGGTKNIQYF.